This TCR beta chain was captured by sequencing in a study of cytomegalovirus exposure and HLA in healthy donors. The junction had 10 bases not matched to a gene; V was cut back by 8 bases and J by 2 bases. CDR1 is SQVTM, CDR2 ANQGSEA, per germline. The CDR3 sequence is 14 residues long. PCR used 60 Vbeta primers and 13 Jbeta primers. Here immunoSEQ multiplex PCR was the method, and the copy in TCRdb shows in-frame clones only, minus some. This sample has around 300,000 clones; roughly 90% occur once, and the top ten carry approximately 2.2%. Comment on this clone: The antigen is unknown.

Whole-study results and caveats: Productive status was seen about 87% or about 30% of the time for most TCR beta V segments in an earlier analysis. TCR beta sequences reportedly predicted most subjects' HLA-A and HLA-B alleles accurately. Available immune exposure information was restricted to CMV serostatus only.

The sample comprised PBMCs. The chain joins TRBV29-1 to TRBJ2-7; 9 bases match TRBD1. The receptor comes from a woman under 30 in good health and CMV-seronegative. The CDR3: CSYHRGDRAYEQYF. The CDR3 coding sequence is TGCAGCTACCACAGGGGGGACAGGGCCTACGAGCAGTACTTC.